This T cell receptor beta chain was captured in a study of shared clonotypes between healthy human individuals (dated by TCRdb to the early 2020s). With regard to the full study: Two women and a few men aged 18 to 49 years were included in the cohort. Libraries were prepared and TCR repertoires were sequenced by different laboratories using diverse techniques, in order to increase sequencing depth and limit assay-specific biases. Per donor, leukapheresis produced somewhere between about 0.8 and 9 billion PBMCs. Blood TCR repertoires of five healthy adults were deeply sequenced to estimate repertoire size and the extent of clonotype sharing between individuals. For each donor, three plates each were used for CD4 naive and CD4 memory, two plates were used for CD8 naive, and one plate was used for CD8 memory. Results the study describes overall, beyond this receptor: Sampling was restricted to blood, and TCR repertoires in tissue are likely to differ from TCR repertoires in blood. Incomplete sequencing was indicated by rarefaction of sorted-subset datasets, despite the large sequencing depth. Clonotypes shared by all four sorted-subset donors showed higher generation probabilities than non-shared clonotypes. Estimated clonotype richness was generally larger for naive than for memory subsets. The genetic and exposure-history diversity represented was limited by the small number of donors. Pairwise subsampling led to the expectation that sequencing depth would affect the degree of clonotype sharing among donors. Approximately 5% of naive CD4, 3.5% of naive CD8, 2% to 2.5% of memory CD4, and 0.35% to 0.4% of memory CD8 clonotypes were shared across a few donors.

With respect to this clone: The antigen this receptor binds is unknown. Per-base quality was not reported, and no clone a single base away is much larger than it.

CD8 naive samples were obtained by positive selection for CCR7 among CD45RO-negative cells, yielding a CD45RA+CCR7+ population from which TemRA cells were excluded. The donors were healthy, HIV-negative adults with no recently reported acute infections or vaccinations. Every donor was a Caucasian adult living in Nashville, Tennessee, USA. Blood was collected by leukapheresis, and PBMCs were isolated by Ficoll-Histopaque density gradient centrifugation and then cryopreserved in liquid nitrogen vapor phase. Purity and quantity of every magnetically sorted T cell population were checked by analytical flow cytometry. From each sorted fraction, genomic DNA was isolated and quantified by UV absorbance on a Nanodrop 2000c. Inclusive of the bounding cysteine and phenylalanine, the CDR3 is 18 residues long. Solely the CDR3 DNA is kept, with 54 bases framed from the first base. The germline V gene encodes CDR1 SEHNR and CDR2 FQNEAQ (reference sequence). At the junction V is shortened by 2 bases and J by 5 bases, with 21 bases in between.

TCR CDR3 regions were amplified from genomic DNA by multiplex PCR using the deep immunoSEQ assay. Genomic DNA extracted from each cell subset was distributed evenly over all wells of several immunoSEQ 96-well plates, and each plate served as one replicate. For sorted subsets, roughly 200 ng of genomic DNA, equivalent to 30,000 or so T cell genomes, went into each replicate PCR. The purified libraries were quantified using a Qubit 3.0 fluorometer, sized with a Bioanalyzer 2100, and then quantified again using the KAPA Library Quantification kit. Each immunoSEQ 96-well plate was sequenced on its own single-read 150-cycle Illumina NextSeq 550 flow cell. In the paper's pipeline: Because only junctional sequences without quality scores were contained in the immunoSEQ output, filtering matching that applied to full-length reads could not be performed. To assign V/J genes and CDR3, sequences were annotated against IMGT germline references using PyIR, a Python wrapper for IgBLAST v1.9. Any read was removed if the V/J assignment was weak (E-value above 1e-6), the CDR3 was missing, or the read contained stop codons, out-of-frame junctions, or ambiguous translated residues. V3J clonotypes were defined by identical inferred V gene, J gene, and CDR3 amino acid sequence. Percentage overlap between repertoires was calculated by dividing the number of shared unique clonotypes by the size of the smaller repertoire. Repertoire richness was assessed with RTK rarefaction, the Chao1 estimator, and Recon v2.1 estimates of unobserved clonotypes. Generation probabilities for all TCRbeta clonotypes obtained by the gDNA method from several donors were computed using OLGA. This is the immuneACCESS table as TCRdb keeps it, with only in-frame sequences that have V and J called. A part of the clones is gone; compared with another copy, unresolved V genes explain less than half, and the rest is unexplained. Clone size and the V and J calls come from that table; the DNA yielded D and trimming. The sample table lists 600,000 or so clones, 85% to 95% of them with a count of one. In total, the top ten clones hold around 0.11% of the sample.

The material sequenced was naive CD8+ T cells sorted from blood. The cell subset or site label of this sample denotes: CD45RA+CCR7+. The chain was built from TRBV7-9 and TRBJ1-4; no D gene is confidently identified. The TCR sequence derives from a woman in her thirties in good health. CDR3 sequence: CASSLSELRIAENEKLFF. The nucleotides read TGTGCCAGCAGCTTATCGGAATTGAGGATAGCAGAGAATGAAAAACTGTTTTTT.